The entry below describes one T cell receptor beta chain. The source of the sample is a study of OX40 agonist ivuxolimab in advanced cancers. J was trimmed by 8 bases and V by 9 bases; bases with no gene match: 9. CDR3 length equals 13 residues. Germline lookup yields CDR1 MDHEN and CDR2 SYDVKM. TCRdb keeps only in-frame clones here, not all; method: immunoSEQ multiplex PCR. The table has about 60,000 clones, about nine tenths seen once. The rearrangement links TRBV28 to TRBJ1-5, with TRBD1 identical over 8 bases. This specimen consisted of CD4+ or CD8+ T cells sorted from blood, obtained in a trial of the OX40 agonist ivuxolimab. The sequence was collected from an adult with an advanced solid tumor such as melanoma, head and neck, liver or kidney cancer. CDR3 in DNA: TGTGCCAGTGTTTCAGGGGGCCGGGAGCCCCAGCATTTT. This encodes CASVSGGREPQHF. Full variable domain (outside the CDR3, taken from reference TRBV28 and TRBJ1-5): DVKVTQSSRYLVKRTGEKVFLECVQDMDHENMFWYRQDPGLGLRLIYFSYDVKMKEKGDIPEGYSVSREKKERFSLILESASTNQTSMYLCASVSGGREPQHFGDGTRLSIL.